Listed below are T cell receptor beta chains from one sample, sequenced in a study of blood T cells in healthy people across ages. TCRdb itself ran the 5' RACE reads through MiXCR, one entry per CDR3 protein. The table lists about 1.4 million distinct CDR3 sequences, approximately 59% of them singletons. The sequencing input was blood. These receptors were obtained from a man aged 18 to 35 in good health. Each CDR3 is given with its conserved first and last residue. D genes are given only for firm matches. The size of a clone is reported for some rows only, either as once, few or many, or as a class for expanded clones.

j_gene: TRBJ1-2
abundance: -
v_gene: TRBV5-1
d_gene: -
CDR3nt: TGCGCCAGCAGCTCCCATGGGGGGAACTATGGCTACACCTTC
CDR3aa: CASSSHGGNYGYTF

j_gene: TRBJ1-1
abundance: -
v_gene: TRBV29-1
d_gene: -
CDR3nt: TGCAGCGCCCATTTAAACACTGAAGCTTTCTTT
CDR3aa: CSAHLNTEAFF

j_gene: TRBJ2-5
abundance: -
v_gene: TRBV5-1
d_gene: TRBD2
CDR3nt: TGCGCCAGCAGCTTGCGGTGGCTAGCGGAGAACCAAGAGACCCAGTACTTC
CDR3aa: CASSLRWLAENQETQYF

j_gene: TRBJ1-6
abundance: -
v_gene: TRBV11-2
d_gene: TRBD1
CDR3nt: TGTGCCAGCAGCACCCGGACAGGCTCCTATAATTCACCCCTCCACTTT
CDR3aa: CASSTRTGSYNSPLHF

j_gene: TRBJ1-1
abundance: -
v_gene: TRBV29-1
d_gene: -
CDR3nt: TGCAGCGTTACAGGGAGCTTGAACACTGAAGCTTTCTTT
CDR3aa: CSVTGSLNTEAFF

j_gene: TRBJ2-7
abundance: -
v_gene: TRBV29-1
d_gene: TRBD2
CDR3nt: TGCAGCGTTGAAGAGGCCCGGACTAGCGAGTACGAGCAGTACTTC
CDR3aa: CSVEEARTSEYEQYF

j_gene: TRBJ2-1
abundance: once
v_gene: TRBV5-1
d_gene: -
CDR3nt: TGCGCCAGCAGCTTGGAGGGCGGGTCCCAGTCGGAGCAGTTCTTC
CDR3aa: CASSLEGGSQSEQFF

j_gene: TRBJ2-1
abundance: few
v_gene: TRBV19
d_gene: -
CDR3nt: TGTGCCAGTAGTAGGAATTACAATGAGCAGTTCTTC
CDR3aa: CASSRNYNEQFF

j_gene: TRBJ2-1
abundance: few
v_gene: TRBV29-1
d_gene: -
CDR3nt: TGCAGCGTTGGAAGCCTAGCTTGGGATGAGCAGTTCTTC
CDR3aa: CSVGSLAWDEQFF

j_gene: TRBJ2-1
abundance: -
v_gene: TRBV9
d_gene: -
CDR3nt: TGTGCCAGCAGCGCCGACTTCCAAACAGGGTTCATCTACAATGAGCAGTTCTTC
CDR3aa: CASSADFQTGFIYNEQFF

j_gene: TRBJ1-1
abundance: -
v_gene: TRBV5-1
d_gene: -
CDR3nt: TGCGCCAGCAGCTTGAATATGGGGGAGAACACTGAAGCTTTCTTT
CDR3aa: CASSLNMGENTEAFF

j_gene: TRBJ2-1
abundance: -
v_gene: TRBV7-9
d_gene: -
CDR3nt: TGTGCCAGCAGCCCCCAGGGTCAGGCCCTTAATGAGCAGTTCTTC
CDR3aa: CASSPQGQALNEQFF

j_gene: TRBJ2-2
abundance: -
v_gene: TRBV4-3
d_gene: -
CDR3nt: TGCGCCAGCAGCCAAGAACTGACGGTTACCGGGGAGCTGTTTTTT
CDR3aa: CASSQELTVTGELFF

j_gene: TRBJ2-7
abundance: -
v_gene: TRBV20-1
d_gene: TRBD2
CDR3nt: TGCAGTGCTAGACTTTTCGGCGCCAGCGGGGGGTACGAGCAGTACTTC
CDR3aa: CSARLFGASGGYEQYF

j_gene: TRBJ2-2
abundance: -
v_gene: TRBV15
d_gene: -
CDR3nt: TGTGCCACCAGCCCCGAGGGGGAGTACACCGGGGAGCTGTTTTTT
CDR3aa: CATSPEGEYTGELFF

j_gene: TRBJ2-1
abundance: -
v_gene: TRBV5-1
d_gene: TRBD2
CDR3nt: TGCGCCAGCCGAATACTAGCGGGAGTTAGCTCCTACAATGAGCAGTTCTTC
CDR3aa: CASRILAGVSSYNEQFF

j_gene: TRBJ2-5
abundance: -
v_gene: TRBV3-1
d_gene: TRBD2
CDR3nt: TGTGCCAGCAGCCAAGGTCGGGCTAGCGGGTACGCTAGAGAGACCCAGTACTTC
CDR3aa: CASSQGRASGYARETQYF

j_gene: TRBJ2-5
abundance: few
v_gene: TRBV10-2
d_gene: TRBD2
CDR3nt: TGCGCCAGCAGGAGGACTAGCGGGAAAGGGGTTGGTGAGACCCAGTACTTC
CDR3aa: CASRRTSGKGVGETQYF

j_gene: TRBJ2-7
abundance: once
v_gene: TRBV4-1
d_gene: TRBD2
CDR3nt: TGCGCCAGCAGCCAAAAAGCGGGGAGCTCCTACGAGCAGTACTTC
CDR3aa: CASSQKAGSSYEQYF

j_gene: TRBJ2-3
abundance: once
v_gene: TRBV12-3/TRBV12-4
d_gene: -
CDR3nt: TGTGCCAGCAGTAAGGCTGGGGTCACTAGCACAGATACGCAGTATTTT
CDR3aa: CASSKAGVTSTDTQYF